This T cell receptor beta chain was retrieved from a study of T cells in Graves' hyperthyroidism and ophthalmopathy. The source material, RNA transcripts, was used to amplify TCR beta CDR3 regions. The HTBI primer set was used in a first-round RT-PCR of the TCR CDR3. MiXCR, run by TCRdb on the multiplex PCR reads, gives a single entry per CDR3 protein. The data show around 610,000 distinct CDR3 sequences, 14% to 15% seen once. Those patients with uncontrolled infection, other autoimmune disease, pregnancy or lactation were excluded. The table lists this clonotype with many counts. Its antigen is unknown. General study points: Blood also held most thyroid clonotypes expanded beyond 0.001. Median prediction lead before ophthalmopathy onset was six to eight months with the model.

The V segment lost 3 bases and the J segment 4 bases; nucleotides outside the gene matches: 6. The germline gives CDR1 KGHSH, CDR2 LQKENI. CDR3 length: 14 residues. This chain joins TRBV18 and TRBJ2-7; TRBD1 aligns across 7 bases. Sequencing was done on a sample of blood. The clonotype comes from a woman aged 40 to 50 with Graves' ophthalmopathy. The CDR3, as DNA: TGTGCCAGCTCACCTGCCCTGGGACAGTACGAGCAGTACTTC. Encoded protein: CASSPALGQYEQYF.